The rows below give T cell receptor beta chains drawn from one sample of a study of post-analysis software for immune sequencing data. From the PCR reads, TCRdb called clonotypes with MiXCR, one entry per CDR3 protein. The sample records approximately 250,000 distinct CDR3 sequences, roughly a third being singletons. The sequencing input was blood. Receptor source: a girl aged 5-17 years with multiple sclerosis. The CDR3 runs from the conserved cysteine through the conserved F or W. A D gene is named only where the DNA matches it firmly. For some rows the clone size is stated as once, few or many, or as a class when expanded; others skip it.

cdr3_aa cdr3_nt v_call d_call clone_size j_call
CASSGNRIGGSYEQYF TGTGCCAGCAGCGGGAACAGGATCGGAGGCTCCTACGAGCAGTACTTC TRBV11-2 . many TRBJ2-7
CASSQADEQFF TGTGCCAGCAGCCAGGCAGATGAGCAGTTCTTC TRBV6-5 . many TRBJ2-1
CASSPLTGGYHNEQFF TGTGCCAGCAGCCCCCTTACGGGAGGGTACCACAATGAGCAGTTCTTC TRBV5-6 TRBD2 . TRBJ2-1
CASSVGAYNEQYF TGTGCCAGCAGCGTAGGGGCTTACAACGAGCAGTACTTC TRBV9 . . TRBJ2-7
CASSETGSQEYEQYF TGTGCCAGCAGCGAAACAGGGTCCCAGGAGTACGAGCAGTACTTC TRBV7-9 . many TRBJ2-7
CSVGGREQFF TGCAGCGTTGGGGGCCGGGAGCAGTTCTTC TRBV29-1 . many TRBJ2-1
CASSLVTAGLPGNTIYF TGTGCCAGCAGCTTAGTAACCGCAGGTTTGCCTGGAAACACCATATATTTT TRBV7-2 . few TRBJ1-3
CASSLERGSLKTQYF TGTGCCAGCAGCTTAGAGCGGGGGTCCCTAAAGACCCAGTACTTC TRBV7-2 TRBD2 . TRBJ2-5
CASSGVGNSNQPQHF TGTGCCAGCAGTGGGGTGGGAAATAGCAATCAGCCCCAGCATTTT TRBV25-1 . few TRBJ1-5
CASGGRGGLLNYGYTF TGTGCTAGTGGCGGAAGGGGGGGCCTACTTAACTATGGCTACACCTTC TRBV12-5 . . TRBJ1-2
CSARVNGLQETQYF TGCAGTGCTAGAGTTAATGGGCTTCAAGAGACCCAGTACTTC TRBV20-1 . . TRBJ2-5
CASISGGQTQYF TGTGCCAGCATCTCGGGGGGGCAGACCCAGTACTTC TRBV6-6 TRBD2 . TRBJ2-5
CASSLDFSLNEQFF TGTGCCAGCAGCTTAGATTTTTCTCTTAATGAGCAGTTCTTC TRBV11-2 . many TRBJ2-1
CASSERLNEQFF TGTGCCAGCAGTGAACGTTTGAATGAGCAGTTCTTC TRBV2 . many TRBJ2-1
CASSQVLREDNGQFF TGCGCCAGCAGCCAAGTCTTGCGGGAGGACAATGGGCAGTTCTTC TRBV4-3 TRBD2 . TRBJ2-1
CAISEGLGANQPQHF TGTGCCATCAGTGAAGGCCTCGGGGCTAATCAGCCCCAGCATTTT TRBV10-3 . many TRBJ1-5
CASSVVQVGGDGYTF TGCGCCAGCAGCGTCGTCCAGGTGGGAGGGGATGGCTACACCTTC TRBV5-1 . many TRBJ1-2
CASSGDRGSPGYGYTF TGTGCCAGCAGCGGGGACAGGGGGAGTCCCGGCTATGGCTACACCTTC TRBV2 TRBD1 many TRBJ1-2
CASSLRRVYEQYF TGTGCCAGCAGTTTACGGCGAGTCTACGAGCAGTACTTC TRBV27 . many TRBJ2-7